The 10 T cell receptor beta chains presented below share a single source sample, sequenced in a study of shared clonotypes between healthy human individuals (dated by TCRdb to 2020 to 2021). Libraries were constructed by the immunoSEQ multiplex PCR assay. The table was pulled from immuneACCESS by TCRdb, which kept in-frame rearrangements only. Such tables lose some clones; where checked, under half of the loss comes from unresolved V genes, and the rest has no known cause. The sample table records more than 1,200,000 clones; 97% to 99% of these occur just once. Jointly, the top ten make up 0.36% of the sample. Material for sequencing was naive CD4+ T cells sorted from blood. The sample's cell subset or site label is to be understood as: CD45RA+ positively selected. These receptors were taken from a man aged 25-40 years in good health.

V gene TRBV14 combines with J gene TRBJ2-1; D remains unclear. The CDR3 consists of 15 residues. The germline V gene has CDR1 SGHDN and CDR2 FVKESK. V was cut by 3 bases and J by 7 bases, with 16 bases left in between. CDR3 sequence reads: CASSQIEAGRNEQFF. The CDR3 DNA reads TGTGCCAGCAGCCAGATAGAGGCCGGGCGAAATGAGCAGTTCTTC.

This chain connects TRBV7-9 to TRBJ1-3; D unresolved. The CDR3 is 14 residues long. The V gene lost 3 bases and the J gene lost 2 bases, with 8 bases spanning the gap. The germline V gene encodes CDR1 SEHNR and CDR2 FQNEAQ (reference sequence). The CDR3 loop is CASSLSQAGNTIYF. CDR3 in DNA: TGTGCCAGCAGCTTGAGCCAGGCTGGAAACACCATATATTTT. Looking up the rest from reference TRBV7-9 and TRBJ1-3 gives the full variable domain: DTGVSQNPRHKITKRGQNVTFRCDPISEHNRLYWYRQTLGQGPEFLTYFQNEAQLEKSRLLSDRFSAERPKGSFSTLEIQRTEQGDSAMYLCASSLSQAGNTIYFGEGSWLTVV.

This chain joins TRBV29-1 and TRBJ1-2; D is possibly TRBD1 (5 bases). Germline assignment: CDR1 SQVTM and CDR2 ANQGSEA. The CDR3 extends over 12 amino acids. Trimming removed 5 bases from V and 7 bases from J, with 14 bases in between. CDR3 protein: CSVQGDGGGYTF. The CDR3 nucleotides are TGCAGCGTTCAAGGGGACGGTGGTGGCTACACCTTC.

This sequence joins TRBV15 and TRBJ1-5, with D unclear. Germline CDR1 is LNHNV and CDR2 is YYDKDF (reference sequence). The CDR3 extends over 17 amino acids. With 2 bases removed from V and 1 base from J, the gap between germline ends came to 15 bases. The CDR3 sequence is CATSRTPGWVSNQPQHF. CDR3 DNA: TGTGCCACCAGCAGAACGCCAGGATGGGTCAGCAATCAGCCCCAGCATTTT.

Written as DNA, the CDR3 is TGTGCCAGCAGCTTGCTAGCGGTGAACACCGGGGAGCTGTTTTTT. This codes for CASSLLAVNTGELFF. This rearrangement joins TRBV7-9 to TRBJ2-2; TRBD2 agrees at 7 bases. The CDR3 covers 15 residues. CDR1 SEHNR and CDR2 FQNEAQ come from the germline V gene (reference sequence). V was clipped by 3 bases and J by 1 base; unmatched bases: 2.

This chain connects TRBV29-1 to TRBJ2-1; D gene unclear. This CDR3 spans 14 amino acids. V lost 0 bases and J 6 bases, leaving 12 bases between the germline ends. CDR1 is SQVTM, CDR2 ANQGSEA, per germline. The CDR3 DNA is TGCAGCGTTGAAGATACTGGACGAGGCAATGAGCAGTTCTTC. This codes for CSVEDTGRGNEQFF.

This chain joins TRBV5-1 and TRBJ2-3; the match to TRBD2 covers 12 bases. V was clipped by 0 bases and J by 2 bases; unmatched bases: 10. Looked up from germline, CDR1 is SGHRS and CDR2 is YFSETQ. This CDR3 comprises 19 residues. The CDR3 sequence: CASSLGASGRALDTDTQYF. The CDR3 coding sequence is TGCGCCAGCAGCTTGGGGGCTAGCGGGAGGGCCCTCGACACAGATACGCAGTATTTT.

In this sample, this clone turned up once. The rearrangement uses TRBV6-4 and TRBJ2-7; 9 nucleotides match TRBD2. The CDR3 is made up of 16 amino acids. Trimming at V came to 2 bases and at J to 2 bases, leaving 7 bases not matched to a gene. The germline CDR1 and CDR2 sequences are MRHNA and SNTAGT. The CDR3, as DNA: TGTGCCAGCAGTGACGGCCTAGCGGGACCCGCCTACGAGCAGTACTTC. This sequence encodes CASSDGLAGPAYEQYF.

This clone was seen just once. In nucleotides, the CDR3 is TGTGCCAGCAGTGAGGGGGCGGTTGGAGGCTACACCTTC. It specifies CASSEGAVGGYTF. This chain links TRBV6-1 with TRBJ1-2; possible D gene TRBD1, 6 bases. The CDR3 is 13 residues long. The germline CDR1 and CDR2 sequences are MNHNS and SASEGT. V lost 3 bases to trimming and J lost 8 bases, with 13 bases between them.

The genes are TRBV29-1 and TRBJ1-4, with D possibly matching TRBD1 (5 bases). Trimming took off 5 bases at V and 8 bases at J, with 12 bases between the two ends. Germline assignment: CDR1 SQVTM and CDR2 ANQGSEA. The CDR3 length is 12 residues. The CDR3: CSVRRDSEKLFF. Here the CDR3 DNA reads TGCAGCGTTCGCCGGGACTCCGAAAAACTGTTTTTT.